The sequence of this T cell receptor beta chain was determined in a study of blood T cell repertoires in COVID-19. About the study: COVID-19 samples collected from the United States, Italy and Spain covered acute and convalescent phases. PBMCs, B-cell-depleted T cells, or T cells were the source of the cDNA or gDNA that made up the material.

V lost 7 bases and J lost 0, with 13 bases in between. CDR1 is MNHEY and CDR2 is SVGAGI in the germline V gene. The CDR3 extends over 15 amino acids. Original handling: Researchers report that nucleated cell counts were estimated from reference gene primer amplification. Assay used: immunoSEQ multiplex PCR; TCRdb lists only in-frame clones, some missing. For V, J and clone size, that table is used; D and trimming come from the DNA. The table includes 70,000 to 80,000 clones, roughly four fifths detected once. The sample comprised peripheral blood. The chain recombines TRBV6-5 with TRBJ1-5; tentative D call: TRBD1 (6 bases). The receptor's source is a man aged 80 or over with acute or convalescent COVID-19. The DNA for the CDR3 is TGTGCCAGCATATCCAGGGGTATTAGCAATCAGCCCCAGCATTTT. It specifies CASISRGISNQPQHF.